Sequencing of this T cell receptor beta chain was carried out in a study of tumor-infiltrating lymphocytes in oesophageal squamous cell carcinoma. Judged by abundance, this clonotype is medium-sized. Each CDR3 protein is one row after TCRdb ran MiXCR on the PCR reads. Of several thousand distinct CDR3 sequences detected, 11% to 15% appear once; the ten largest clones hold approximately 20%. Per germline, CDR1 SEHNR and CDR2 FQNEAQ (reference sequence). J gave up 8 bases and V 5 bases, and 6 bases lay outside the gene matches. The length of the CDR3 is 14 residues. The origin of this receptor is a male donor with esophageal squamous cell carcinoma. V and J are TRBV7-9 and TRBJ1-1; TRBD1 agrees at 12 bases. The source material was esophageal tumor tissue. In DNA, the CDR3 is TGTGCCAGCAGCCCGGGACAGGGGGCGACCGAAGCTTTCTTT. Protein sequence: CASSPGQGATEAFF.